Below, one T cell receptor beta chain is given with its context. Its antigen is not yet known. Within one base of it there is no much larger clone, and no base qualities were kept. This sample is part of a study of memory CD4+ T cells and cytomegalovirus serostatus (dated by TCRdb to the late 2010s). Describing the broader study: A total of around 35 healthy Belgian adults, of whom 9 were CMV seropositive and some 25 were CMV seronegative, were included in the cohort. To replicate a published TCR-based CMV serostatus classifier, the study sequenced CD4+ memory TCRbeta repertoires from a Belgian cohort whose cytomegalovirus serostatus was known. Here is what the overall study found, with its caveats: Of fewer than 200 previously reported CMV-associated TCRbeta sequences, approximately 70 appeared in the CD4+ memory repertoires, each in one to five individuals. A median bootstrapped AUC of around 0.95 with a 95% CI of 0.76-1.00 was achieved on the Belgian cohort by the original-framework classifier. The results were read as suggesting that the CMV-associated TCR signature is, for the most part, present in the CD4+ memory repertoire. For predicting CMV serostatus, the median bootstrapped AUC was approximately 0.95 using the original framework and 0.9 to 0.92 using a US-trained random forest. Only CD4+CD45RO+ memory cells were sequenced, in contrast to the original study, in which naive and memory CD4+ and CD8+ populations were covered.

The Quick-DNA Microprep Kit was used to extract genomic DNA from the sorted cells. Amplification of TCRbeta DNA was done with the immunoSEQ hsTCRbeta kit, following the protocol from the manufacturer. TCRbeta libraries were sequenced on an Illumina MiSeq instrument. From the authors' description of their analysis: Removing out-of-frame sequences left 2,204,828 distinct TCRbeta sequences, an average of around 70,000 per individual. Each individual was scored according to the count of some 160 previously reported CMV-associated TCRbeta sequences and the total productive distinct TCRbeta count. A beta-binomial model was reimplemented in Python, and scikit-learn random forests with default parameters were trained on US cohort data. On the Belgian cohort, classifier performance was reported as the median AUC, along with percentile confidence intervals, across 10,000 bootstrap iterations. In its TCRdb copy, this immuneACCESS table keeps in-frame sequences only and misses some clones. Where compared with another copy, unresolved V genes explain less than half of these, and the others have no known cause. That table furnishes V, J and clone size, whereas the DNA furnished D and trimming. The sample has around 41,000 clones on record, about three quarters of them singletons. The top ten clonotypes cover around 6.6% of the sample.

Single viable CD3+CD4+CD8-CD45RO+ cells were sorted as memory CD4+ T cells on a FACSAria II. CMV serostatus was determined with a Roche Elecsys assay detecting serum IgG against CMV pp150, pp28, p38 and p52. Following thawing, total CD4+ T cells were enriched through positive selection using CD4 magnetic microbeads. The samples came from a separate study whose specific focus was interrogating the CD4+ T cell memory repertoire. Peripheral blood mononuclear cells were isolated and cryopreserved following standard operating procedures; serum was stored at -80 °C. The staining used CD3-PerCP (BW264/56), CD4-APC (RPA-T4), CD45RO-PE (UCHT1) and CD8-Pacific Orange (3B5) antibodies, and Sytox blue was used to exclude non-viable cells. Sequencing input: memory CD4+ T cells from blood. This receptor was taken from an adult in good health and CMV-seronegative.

The CDR3 has the sequence CASSLTGEAGNTIYF. The nucleotide sequence reads TGCGCCAGCAGCTTGACAGGGGAAGCTGGAAACACCATATATTTT. In this chain, TRBV5-1 is recombined with TRBJ1-3; TRBD1 fits 7 bases in the junction. The CDR3, from cysteine to phenylalanine, totals 15 residues. Only CDR3 DNA remains: 45 bases, in frame from the first base. Trimming removed 1 base from V and 2 bases from J; the gene matches leave 3 bases unexplained. CDR1 and CDR2 were assigned from the germline V gene as SGHRS and YFSETQ.